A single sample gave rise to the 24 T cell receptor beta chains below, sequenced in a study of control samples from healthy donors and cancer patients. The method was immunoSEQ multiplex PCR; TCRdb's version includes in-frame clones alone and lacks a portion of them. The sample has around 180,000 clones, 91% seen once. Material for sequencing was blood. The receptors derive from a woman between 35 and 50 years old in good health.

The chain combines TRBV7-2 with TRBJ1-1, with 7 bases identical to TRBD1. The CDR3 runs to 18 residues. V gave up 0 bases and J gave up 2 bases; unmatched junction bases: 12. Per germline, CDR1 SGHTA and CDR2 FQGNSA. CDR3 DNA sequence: TGTGCCAGCAGCTTAGCGCTCTGGGCAGGGGGGGCCAACACTGAAGCTTTCTTT. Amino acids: CASSLALWAGGANTEAFF.

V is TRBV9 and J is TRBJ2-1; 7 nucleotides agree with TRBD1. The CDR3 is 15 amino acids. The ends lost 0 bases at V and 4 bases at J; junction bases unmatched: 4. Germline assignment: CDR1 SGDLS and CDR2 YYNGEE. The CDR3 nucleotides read TGTGCCAGCAGCGTAGAAGGGGGCTGGTACAATGAGCAGTTCTTC. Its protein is CASSVEGGWYNEQFF.

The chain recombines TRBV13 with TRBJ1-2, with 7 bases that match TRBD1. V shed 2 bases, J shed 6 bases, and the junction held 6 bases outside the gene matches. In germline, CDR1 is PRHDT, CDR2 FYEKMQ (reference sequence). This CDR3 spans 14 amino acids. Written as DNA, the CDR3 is TGTGCCAGCAGCTTAAGGGGGACAGTGAATGGCTACACCTTC. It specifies CASSLRGTVNGYTF.

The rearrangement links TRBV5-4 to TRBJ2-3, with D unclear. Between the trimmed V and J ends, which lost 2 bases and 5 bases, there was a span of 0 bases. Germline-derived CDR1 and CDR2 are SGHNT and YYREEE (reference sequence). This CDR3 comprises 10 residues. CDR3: CASSLDTQYF. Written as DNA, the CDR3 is TGTGCCAGCAGCTTAGATACGCAGTATTTT.

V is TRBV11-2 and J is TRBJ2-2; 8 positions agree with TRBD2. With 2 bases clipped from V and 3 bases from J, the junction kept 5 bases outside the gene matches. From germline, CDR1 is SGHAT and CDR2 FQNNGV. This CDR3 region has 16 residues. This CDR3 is CASSLKAGADTGELFF. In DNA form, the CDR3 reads TGTGCCAGCAGCTTAAAAGCGGGGGCCGACACCGGGGAGCTGTTTTTT.

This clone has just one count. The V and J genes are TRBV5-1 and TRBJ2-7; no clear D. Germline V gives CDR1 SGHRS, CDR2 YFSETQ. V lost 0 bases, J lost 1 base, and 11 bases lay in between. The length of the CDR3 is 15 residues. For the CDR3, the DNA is TGCGCCAGCAGCTTGGCCGGGTTACAATCCTACGAGCAGTACTTC. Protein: CASSLAGLQSYEQYF.

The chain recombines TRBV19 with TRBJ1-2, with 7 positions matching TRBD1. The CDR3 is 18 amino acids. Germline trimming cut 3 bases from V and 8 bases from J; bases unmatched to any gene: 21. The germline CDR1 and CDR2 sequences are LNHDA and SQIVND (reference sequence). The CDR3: CASSIFGDPGQIRGGYTF. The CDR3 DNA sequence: TGTGCCAGTAGTATCTTTGGAGATCCGGGACAGATAAGAGGGGGCTACACCTTC.

In DNA form, the CDR3 reads TGTGCCAGCAGTACAACACCTACCTACGAGCAGTACTTC. This translates into CASSTTPTYEQYF. The rearrangement links TRBV6-5 to TRBJ2-7; no definite D call. V was clipped by 5 bases and J by 2 bases, with 10 bases between them. The CDR3 is made up of 13 amino acids. The germline CDR1 and CDR2 sequences are MNHEY and SVGAGI.

The CDR3 protein is CASSYPEGGTEAFF. CDR3 DNA sequence: TGTGCCAGCAGTTACCCTGAAGGGGGCACTGAAGCTTTCTTT. The chain has TRBV6-2 or TRBV6-3 and TRBJ1-1, with D perhaps TRBD1 (6 bases). V was shortened by 2 bases and J by 4 bases, with 11 bases between the two germline ends. CDR3 length: 14 residues. CDR1 is MNHEY, CDR2 SVGEGT, per germline.

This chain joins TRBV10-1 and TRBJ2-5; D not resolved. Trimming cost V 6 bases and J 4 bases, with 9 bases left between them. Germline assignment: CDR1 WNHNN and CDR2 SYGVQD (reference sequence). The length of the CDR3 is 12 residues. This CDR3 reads CASSPTGETQYF. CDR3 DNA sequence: TGCGCCAGCAGCCCCACGGGAGAGACCCAGTACTTC.

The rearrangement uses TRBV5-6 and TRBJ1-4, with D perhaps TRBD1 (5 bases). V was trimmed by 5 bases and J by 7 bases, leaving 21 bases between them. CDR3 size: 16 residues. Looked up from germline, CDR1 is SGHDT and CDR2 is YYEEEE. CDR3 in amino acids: CASSFDVRAAGEKLFF. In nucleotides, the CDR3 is TGTGCCAGCAGTTTCGACGTCAGGGCAGCAGGTGAAAAACTGTTTTTT.

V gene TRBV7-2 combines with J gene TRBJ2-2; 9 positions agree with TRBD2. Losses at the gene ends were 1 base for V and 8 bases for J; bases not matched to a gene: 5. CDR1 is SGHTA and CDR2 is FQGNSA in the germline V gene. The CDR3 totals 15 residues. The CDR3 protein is CASSLVRGGSGELFF. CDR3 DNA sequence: TGTGCCAGCAGCTTAGTGCGGGGGGGCTCTGGGGAGCTGTTTTTT.

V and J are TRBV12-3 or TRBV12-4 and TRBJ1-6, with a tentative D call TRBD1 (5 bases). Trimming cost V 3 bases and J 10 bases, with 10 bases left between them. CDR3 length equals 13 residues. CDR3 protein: CASSFTGDSPLHF. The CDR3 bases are TGTGCCAGCAGTTTTACCGGGGACTCACCCCTCCACTTT.

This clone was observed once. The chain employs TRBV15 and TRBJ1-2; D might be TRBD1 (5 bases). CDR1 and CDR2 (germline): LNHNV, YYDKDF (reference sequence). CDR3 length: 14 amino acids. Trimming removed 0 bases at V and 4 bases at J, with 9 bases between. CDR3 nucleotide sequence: TGTGCCACCAGCAGAGAAGGGGAGGGCTATGGCTACACCTTC. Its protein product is CATSREGEGYGYTF.

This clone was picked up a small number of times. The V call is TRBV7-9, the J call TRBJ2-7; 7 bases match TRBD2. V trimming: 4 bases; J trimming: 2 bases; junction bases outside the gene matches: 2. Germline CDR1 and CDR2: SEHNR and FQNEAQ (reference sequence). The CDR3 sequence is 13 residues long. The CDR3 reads CASSSGTTYEQYF. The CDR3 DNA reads TGTGCCAGCAGCTCCGGGACTACCTACGAGCAGTACTTC.

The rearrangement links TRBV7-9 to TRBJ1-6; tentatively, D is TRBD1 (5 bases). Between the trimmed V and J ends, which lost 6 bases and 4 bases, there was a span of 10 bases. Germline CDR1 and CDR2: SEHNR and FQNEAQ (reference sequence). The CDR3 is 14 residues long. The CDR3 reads CASRYRQYNSPLHF. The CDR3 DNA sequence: TGTGCCAGCAGATACCGACAGTATAATTCACCCCTCCACTTT.

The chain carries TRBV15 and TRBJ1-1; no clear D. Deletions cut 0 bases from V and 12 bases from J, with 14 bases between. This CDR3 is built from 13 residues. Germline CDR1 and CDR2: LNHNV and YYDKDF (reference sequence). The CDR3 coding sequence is TGTGCCACCAGCAGAGATCTAGGATCGGGGACTTTCTTT. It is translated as CATSRDLGSGTFF.

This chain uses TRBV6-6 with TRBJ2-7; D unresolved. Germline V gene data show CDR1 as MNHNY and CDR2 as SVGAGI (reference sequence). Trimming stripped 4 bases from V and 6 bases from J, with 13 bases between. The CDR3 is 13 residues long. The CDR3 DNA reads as TGTGCCAGCAGTTTCCCTCCCCCGGGCGAGCAGTACTTC. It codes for CASSFPPPGEQYF.

CDR3 in DNA: TGTGCCAGCAGCCAAGGGGGCTCCCTCACCACCGGGGAGCTGTTTTTT. The encoded protein is CASSQGGSLTTGELFF. This chain connects TRBV3-1 (or the pseudogene TRBV3-2) to TRBJ2-2, with D tentatively TRBD1 (5 bases). Germline-derived CDR1 and CDR2 are LGHDT and YNNKEL (reference sequence). V lost 1 base to trimming and J lost 4 bases, with 13 bases between them. The CDR3 is 16 residues long.

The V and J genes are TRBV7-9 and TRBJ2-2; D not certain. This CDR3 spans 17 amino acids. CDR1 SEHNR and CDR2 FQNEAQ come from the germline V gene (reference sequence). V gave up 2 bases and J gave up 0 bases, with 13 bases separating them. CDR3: CASSLPPVDTNTGELFF. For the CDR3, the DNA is TGTGCCAGCAGCTTACCCCCCGTTGACACGAACACCGGGGAGCTGTTTTTT.

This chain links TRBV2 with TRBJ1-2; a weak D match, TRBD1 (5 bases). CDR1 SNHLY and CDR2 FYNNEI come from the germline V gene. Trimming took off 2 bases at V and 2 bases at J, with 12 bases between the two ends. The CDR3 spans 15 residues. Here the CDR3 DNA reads TGTGCCAGCAGTGAACGGCCGACAGCCAACTATGGCTACACCTTC. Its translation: CASSERPTANYGYTF.

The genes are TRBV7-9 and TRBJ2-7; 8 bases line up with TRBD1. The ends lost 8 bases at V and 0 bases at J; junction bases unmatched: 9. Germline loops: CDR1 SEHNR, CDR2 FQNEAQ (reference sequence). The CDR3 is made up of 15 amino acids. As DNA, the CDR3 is TGTGCCAGCGACTCGCAGGGGGCGGGCTCCTACGAGCAGTACTTC. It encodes CASDSQGAGSYEQYF.

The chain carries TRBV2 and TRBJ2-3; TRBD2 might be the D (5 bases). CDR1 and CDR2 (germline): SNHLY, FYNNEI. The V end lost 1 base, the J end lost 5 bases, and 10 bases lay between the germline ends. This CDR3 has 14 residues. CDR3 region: CASSEGLAGDTQYF. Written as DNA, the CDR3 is TGTGCCAGCAGTGAAGGGCTAGCTGGAGATACGCAGTATTTT.

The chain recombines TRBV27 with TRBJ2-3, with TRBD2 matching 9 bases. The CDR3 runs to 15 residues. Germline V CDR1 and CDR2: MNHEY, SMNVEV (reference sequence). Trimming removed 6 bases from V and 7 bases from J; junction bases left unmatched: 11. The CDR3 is CASRQPGLAANTQYF. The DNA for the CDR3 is TGTGCCAGCAGGCAACCGGGACTAGCAGCTAATACGCAGTATTTT.